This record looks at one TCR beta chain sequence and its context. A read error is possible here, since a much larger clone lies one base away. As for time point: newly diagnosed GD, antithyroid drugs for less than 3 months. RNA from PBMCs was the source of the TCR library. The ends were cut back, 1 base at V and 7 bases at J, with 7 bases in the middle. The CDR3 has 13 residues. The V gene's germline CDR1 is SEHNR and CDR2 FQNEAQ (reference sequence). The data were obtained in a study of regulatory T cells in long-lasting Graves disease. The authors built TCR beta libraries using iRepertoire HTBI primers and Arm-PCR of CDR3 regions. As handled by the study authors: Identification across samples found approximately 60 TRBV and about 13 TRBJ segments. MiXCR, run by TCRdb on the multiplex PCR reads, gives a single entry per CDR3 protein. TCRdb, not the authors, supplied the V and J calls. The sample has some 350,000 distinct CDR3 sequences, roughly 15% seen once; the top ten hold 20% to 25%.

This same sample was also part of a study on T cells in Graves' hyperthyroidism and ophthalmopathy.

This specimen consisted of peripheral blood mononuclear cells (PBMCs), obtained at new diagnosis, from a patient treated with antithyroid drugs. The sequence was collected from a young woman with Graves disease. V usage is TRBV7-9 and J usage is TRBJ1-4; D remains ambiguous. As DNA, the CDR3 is TGTGCCAGCAGCTTAGGGGGTTCTGAAAAACTGTTTTTT. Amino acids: CASSLGGSEKLFF.